A single sample is the source of the 24 T cell receptor beta chains below, sequenced in a study of long-term antiretroviral therapy in people with HIV. Version v3.0 of the immunoSEQ assay was performed at survey level. Here immunoSEQ multiplex PCR was the method, and the copy in TCRdb shows in-frame clones only, minus some. The table has 25,000 to 35,000 clones, over 90% seen once; the top ten hold 5.5% to 7%. The specimen was unsorted PBMCs, collected around 6.5 years after starting antiretroviral therapy. Source of these receptors: a woman aged 40 to 55 with HIV.

The chain links TRBV7-2 to TRBJ2-1, with D unresolved. The V end was cut by 3 bases, the J end by 8 bases, with 17 bases between. CDR1 is SGHTA and CDR2 is FQGNSA in the germline V gene. The CDR3 is 15 residues long. Here the CDR3 reads CASSLNMPPSDEQFF. Here the CDR3 DNA reads TGTGCCAGCAGCTTGAATATGCCCCCCTCCGATGAGCAGTTCTTC.

The rearrangement joins TRBV4-3 to TRBJ2-7; a weak D match, TRBD1 (7 bases). This CDR3 has 15 residues. Germline V gene lookup returns CDR1 LGHNA and CDR2 YSLEER. V was cut by 0 bases and J by 4 bases, with 13 bases left in between. Here the CDR3 reads CASSQEPRGTYEQYF. CDR3 in DNA: TGCGCCAGCAGCCAAGAACCCAGGGGGACTTACGAGCAGTACTTC.

The DNA for the CDR3 is TGTGCCAGCTCACCAGGGTTAGGTTATGAGCAGTTCTTC. Translation: CASSPGLGYEQFF. V gene TRBV18 combines with J gene TRBJ2-1; D gene ambiguous. The germline V and J ends were trimmed by 2 bases and 8 bases, with 10 bases remaining between them. Germline CDR1 and CDR2: KGHSH and LQKENI. CDR3 length: 13 residues.

The V and J genes are TRBV7-2 and TRBJ2-1; TRBD1 matches at 7 bases. V shed 3 bases, J shed 7 bases, and the junction held 9 bases outside the gene matches. The length of the CDR3 is 15 residues. Germline V lookup: CDR1 SGHTA, CDR2 FQGNSA. The CDR3 protein is CASSFGVTGMNEQFF. As DNA, the CDR3 is TGTGCCAGCAGCTTCGGTGTGACAGGGATGAATGAGCAGTTCTTC.

V and J are TRBV30 and TRBJ1-6; the D gene is possibly TRBD1 (5 bases). Trimming shortened V by 2 bases and J by 4 bases, and 12 bases separated the two germline ends. Germline CDR1 reads GTSNPN; CDR2 reads SVGIG (reference sequence). The CDR3 length is 15 residues. DNA of the CDR3: TGTGCCTGGAGTTCCCCCGGGGGTTATAATTCACCCCTCCACTTT. Translated, it gives CAWSSPGGYNSPLHF.

This chain links TRBV19 with TRBJ2-2, with D possibly matching TRBD2 (6 bases). The germline V and J ends were trimmed by 5 bases and 3 bases, with 7 bases remaining between them. The germline CDR1 and CDR2 sequences are LNHDA and SQIVND (reference sequence). This CDR3 spans 13 amino acids. In nucleotides, the CDR3 is TGTGCCAGTAGTTGGAGGGACACCGGGGAGCTGTTTTTT. Translating it yields CASSWRDTGELFF.

J is TRBJ1-2 and V is TRBV4-2; TRBD1 is a possible D gene (5 bases). V was trimmed by 1 base and J by 2 bases, leaving 20 bases between them. In germline, CDR1 is LGHNA, CDR2 YNFKEQ. This CDR3 has 18 amino acids. The chain's CDR3 is CASSQGAQRTPGNYGYTF. The CDR3 DNA sequence: TGTGCCAGCAGCCAAGGGGCCCAGAGGACACCAGGAAACTATGGCTACACCTTC.

The J gene is TRBJ2-1, the V gene TRBV14; D possibly uses TRBD1 or TRBD2 (6 bases each). Trimming pared 6 bases from V and 10 bases from J, leaving 16 bases between. CDR3 size: 13 residues. The germline V gene encodes CDR1 SGHDN and CDR2 FVKESK. The CDR3 sequence: CASRSQGLDEQFF. The CDR3 DNA is TGTGCCAGCAGATCACAGGGACTGGACGAGCAGTTCTTC.

This chain joins TRBV2 and TRBJ1-3; D not certain. CDR1 is SNHLY, CDR2 FYNNEI, per germline. V shed 6 bases and J shed 7 bases, with 7 bases lying between them. This CDR3 region has 11 residues. CDR3 bases: TGTGCCAGCAGACTGGGGAACACCATATATTTT. It is translated as CASRLGNTIYF. Combining the CDR3 with reference TRBV2 and TRBJ1-3 gives the whole variable domain EPEVTQTPSHQVTQMGQEVILRCVPISNHLYFYWYRQILGQKVEFLVSFYNNEISEKSEIFDDQFSVERPDGSNFTLKIRSTKLEDSAMYFCASRLGNTIYFGEGSWLTVV.

The chain recombines TRBV29-1 with TRBJ2-1; a possible D gene is TRBD1 (5 bases). The CDR3 totals 14 residues. Between the trimmed V and J ends, which lost 3 bases and 1 base, there was a span of 10 bases. CDR1 is SQVTM and CDR2 is ANQGSEA in the germline V gene. The CDR3 bases are TGCAGCGTTGAGGCAGGGCCATCCTACAATGAGCAGTTCTTC. Translated, it gives CSVEAGPSYNEQFF.

The V call is TRBV4-3, the J call TRBJ2-1; D gene unclear. The V end was cut by 1 base, the J end by 6 bases, with 16 bases between. Germline-derived CDR1 and CDR2 are LGHNA and YSLEER. CDR3 length equals 16 residues. CDR3 nucleotide sequence: TGCGCCAGCAGCCAAGGGGTAGGATTCCGAGGCAATGAGCAGTTCTTC. Residues: CASSQGVGFRGNEQFF.

The chain recombines TRBV9 with TRBJ1-2, with TRBD1 matching 9 bases. V was pared by 3 bases and J by 6 bases, with 9 bases of the junction left unmatched. The length of the CDR3 is 15 residues. Germline V lookup: CDR1 SGDLS, CDR2 YYNGEE. The CDR3 loop reads CASSGLQGALDGYTF. Here the CDR3 DNA reads TGTGCCAGCAGCGGCTTACAGGGGGCATTGGATGGCTACACCTTC.

The V call is TRBV6-5, the J call TRBJ1-5; 9 bases agree with TRBD1. Trimming removed 6 bases from V and 7 bases from J; junction bases left unmatched: 7. CDR1 is MNHEY, CDR2 SVGAGI, per germline. The CDR3 length is 14 residues. CDR3 residues: CASREQGAGQPQHF. CDR3 coding DNA: TGTGCCAGCAGGGAACAGGGGGCAGGGCAGCCCCAGCATTTT.

The chain has TRBV6-5 and TRBJ1-3; D is possibly TRBD1 (6 bases). The CDR3 has 15 amino acids. V was clipped by 6 bases and J by 0 bases, with 12 bases between them. CDR1 and CDR2 (germline): MNHEY, SVGAGI. The chain's CDR3 is CASRAGQTSGNTIYF. The CDR3 coding sequence is TGTGCCAGCAGGGCCGGACAGACCTCTGGAAACACCATATATTTT.

This rearrangement joins TRBV4-3 to TRBJ2-5; 10 bases align to TRBD2. CDR3 length equals 21 residues. Germline V gene data show CDR1 as LGHNA and CDR2 as YSLEER. Trimming cost V 3 bases and J 6 bases; bases outside gene matches: 25. CDR3 sequence: CASSQDPPTSGEIPGLQTQYF. DNA for the CDR3: TGCGCCAGCAGCCAGGATCCACCAACTAGCGGGGAAATCCCTGGTCTTCAGACCCAGTACTTC.

The rearrangement uses TRBV7-8 and TRBJ2-4; D may be TRBD1 (8 bases). Trimming pared 5 bases from V and 1 base from J, leaving 18 bases between. CDR3 length: 17 residues. CDR1 and CDR2 from the germline V gene are SGHVS and FQNEAQ. CDR3 residues: CASSPYRGGEAKNIQYF. The CDR3 nucleotides are TGTGCCAGCAGCCCATACAGGGGGGGAGAGGCCAAAAACATTCAGTACTTC.

The chain joins TRBV6-5 to TRBJ2-7, with D unresolved. Trimming took 6 bases from V and 0 from J, leaving 15 bases between them. The germline V gene encodes CDR1 MNHEY and CDR2 SVGAGI. The CDR3 totals 15 residues. As DNA, the CDR3 is TGTGCCAGCAGCCCTATCCCCGACATCTCCTACGAGCAGTACTTC. This sequence encodes CASSPIPDISYEQYF.

The chain combines TRBV2 with TRBJ1-2; 10 positions agree with TRBD1. Per germline, CDR1 SNHLY and CDR2 FYNNEI. Unmatched junction bases numbered 6, after V lost 3 bases and J lost 5 bases. This CDR3 spans 15 amino acids. The CDR3 spells CASSDGQGGPYGYTF. CDR3 nucleotides: TGTGCCAGCAGTGACGGACAGGGGGGACCGTATGGCTACACCTTC.

The chain has TRBV7-2 and TRBJ2-3, with TRBD1 identical over 10 bases. Unmatched junction bases numbered 4, after V lost 1 base and J lost 12 bases. The V gene's germline CDR1 is SGHTA and CDR2 FQGNSA. The CDR3 has 13 amino acids. CDR3 DNA sequence: TGTGCCAGCAGCTTAGGCCGGGACAGGGGACAGTATTTT. This encodes CASSLGRDRGQYF.

This clone was observed a single time. The V and J genes are TRBV7-2 and TRBJ2-1, with D perhaps matching TRBD1 or TRBD2 (5 bases each). The CDR3 contains 13 residues. V was shortened by 5 bases and J by 4 bases, with 9 bases between the two germline ends. CDR1 is SGHTA and CDR2 is FQGNSA in the germline V gene. For the CDR3, the DNA is TGTGCCAGCAGCGGGGGTCCATACAATGAGCAGTTCTTC. Protein sequence: CASSGGPYNEQFF.

The CDR3 DNA reads TGTGCCATCAGCCAACCGGGACAGCTCATCTATGGCTACACCTTC. It specifies CAISQPGQLIYGYTF. The chain combines TRBV10-3 with TRBJ1-2; 7 nucleotides match TRBD1. This CDR3 has 15 amino acids. V gave up 6 bases and J gave up 4 bases; unmatched junction bases: 11. Germline lookup yields CDR1 ENHRY and CDR2 SYGVKD.

The chain is built from TRBV19 and TRBJ1-2, with 11 bases fitting TRBD1. The trim removed 4 bases at V and 4 bases at J, leaving 5 bases unmatched. CDR3 length: 15 residues. Looked up from germline, CDR1 is LNHDA and CDR2 is SQIVND (reference sequence). CDR3 protein: CASSKGTGGAYGYTF. The DNA for the CDR3 is TGTGCCAGTAGTAAGGGGACAGGGGGAGCCTATGGCTACACCTTC.

The gene calls are TRBV2 and TRBJ2-1; 11 nucleotides match TRBD1. The germline V gene has CDR1 SNHLY and CDR2 FYNNEI. V shed 4 bases and J 6 bases; nucleotides not matched to a gene: 5. The CDR3 totals 15 residues. The CDR3 sequence is CASSVGTGGFNEQFF. The DNA of the CDR3 is TGTGCCAGCAGTGTGGGGACAGGGGGTTTCAATGAGCAGTTCTTC. Using reference TRBV2 and TRBJ2-1 for the parts outside the CDR3, the full variable domain is EPEVTQTPSHQVTQMGQEVILRCVPISNHLYFYWYRQILGQKVEFLVSFYNNEISEKSEIFDDQFSVERPDGSNFTLKIRSTKLEDSAMYFCASSVGTGGFNEQFFGPGTRLTVL.

The table lists this clone with a few counts. The genes are TRBV9 and TRBJ1-5; the D is unclear. Germline assignment: CDR1 SGDLS and CDR2 YYNGEE. The CDR3 consists of 15 residues. Deletions cut 4 bases from V and 0 bases from J, with 11 bases between. This chain's CDR3 is CASSTDGYSNQPQHF. CDR3 in DNA: TGTGCCAGCAGCACCGACGGATATAGCAATCAGCCCCAGCATTTT.